This TCR beta chain was identified during a study of shared clonotypes between healthy human individuals. Details on this clone: Its matching antigen is unknown.

As defined, naive CD8 cells were CD45RO-negative and positively selected for CCR7, with terminally differentiated effector memory CD45RA+ cells excluded. Recent vaccinations or acute infections were absent in the healthy HIV-negative adult donors. Unmatched junction bases numbered 5, after V lost 6 bases and J lost 5 bases. The CDR3 covers 15 residues. Germline CDR1 is MDHEN and CDR2 is SYDVKM. TCRdb's copy holds only in-frame clones and misses some; the assay was immunoSEQ multiplex PCR. The data hold approximately 2,200,000 clones, with approximately 94% observed a single time. General study results and limits: Clonotypes that were shared across a handful of donors made up around 5% of naive CD4 clonotypes.

The sequencing input was naive CD8+ T cells from PBMCs. The gene calls are TRBV28 and TRBJ2-2; TRBD2 agrees at 11 bases. The sequence derives from a man in his late teens or twenties in good health. Some clones in this sample may be carry-over from other donors' samples. In DNA form, the CDR3 reads TGTGCCAGCAGACGACTAGCGGGAAATACCGGGGAGCTGTTTTTT. Its translation: CASRRLAGNTGELFF.